Shown below are 27 T cell receptor beta chains from a single sample sequenced in a study of T cell repertoires in cytomegalovirus infection. Antigen specificity for these receptors is unknown. TCRdb fed the reads into MiXCR, producing one record per CDR3 protein. The sample has roughly 46,000 distinct CDR3 sequences, roughly 19% seen once; the top ten hold roughly 50%. Material: CD8+ T cells from cultured PBMCs, obtained from culture after CMV antigen stimulation. Every receptor here comes from a human donor in good health (CMV status not recorded). Some clones in this sample may be carry-over from other donors' samples.

This clonotype was counted only a few times. The chain is built from TRBV19 and TRBJ2-7, with TRBD2 matching over 11 bases. CDR1 is LNHDA and CDR2 is SQIVND in the germline V gene (reference sequence). The CDR3 has 17 amino acids. The V gene end was trimmed by 4 bases and the J gene end by 2 bases; junction bases not matched to a gene: 10. CDR3 DNA sequence: TGTGCCAGTAGTAACCCCCGGGGACTAGCGGAAACCTACGAGCAGTACTTC. Protein sequence: CASSNPRGLAETYEQYF.

The V gene is TRBV11-2, the J gene TRBJ2-5; D is perhaps TRBD2 (5 bases). The CDR3 extends over 14 amino acids. Germline-derived CDR1 and CDR2 are SGHAT and FQNNGV. Trimming removed 5 bases from V and 1 base from J, with 11 bases in between. CDR3 nucleotide sequence: TGTGCCAGCAGCCCAACTAGTTTCCAAGAGACCCAGTACTTC. This codes for CASSPTSFQETQYF.

This clonotype was observed many times. The rearrangement joins TRBV5-6 to TRBJ2-7; D may be TRBD2 (7 bases). Per the germline V gene, CDR1 is SGHDT and CDR2 is YYEEEE. V lost 4 bases and J 2 bases, leaving 28 bases between the germline ends. This CDR3 contains 19 residues. The CDR3 protein is CASSGRTAVSGTKPYEQYF. Here the CDR3 DNA reads TGTGCCAGCAGCGGCAGGACAGCGGTATCCGGGACTAAGCCCTACGAGCAGTACTTC.

The table lists this clonotype with many counts. The chain recombines TRBV2 with TRBJ2-3, with a tentative D call TRBD2 (6 bases). This CDR3 region has 17 residues. V shed 6 bases and J shed 0 bases, with 19 bases lying between them. Germline V gene sequence: CDR1 SNHLY, CDR2 FYNNEI. CDR3 sequence: CASRDDGTLTSTDTQYF. In DNA form, the CDR3 reads TGTGCCAGCAGAGACGATGGGACTTTGACTAGCACAGATACGCAGTATTTT.

This chain uses TRBV19 with TRBJ2-3; 9 bases fit TRBD2. Per the germline V gene, CDR1 is LNHDA and CDR2 is SQIVND (reference sequence). The CDR3 has 14 amino acids. V was clipped by 6 bases and J by 6 bases; unmatched bases: 7. CDR3 in amino acids: CASSNRTSVDTQYF. The CDR3 nucleotides read TGTGCCAGTAGCAACAGGACTAGCGTGGATACGCAGTATTTT.

In this sample, this clonotype turned up many times. The rearrangement joins TRBV7-2 to TRBJ1-1; D unresolved. The germline V and J ends were trimmed by 5 bases and 5 bases, with 18 bases remaining between them. Per the germline V gene, CDR1 is SGHTA and CDR2 is FQGNSA. This CDR3 has 15 amino acids. The CDR3: CASSEEEEDQTEAFF. CDR3 coding DNA: TGTGCCAGCAGCGAAGAAGAGGAGGATCAGACTGAAGCTTTCTTT. Full variable domain (rest looked up from reference TRBV7-2 and TRBJ1-1): GAGVSQSPSNKVTEKGKDVELRCDPISGHTALYWYRQSLGQGLEFLIYFQGNSAPDKSGLPSDRFSAERTGGSVSTLTIQRTQQEDSAVYLCASSEEEEDQTEAFFGQGTRLTVV.

In this sample, this clonotype turned up a few times. The chain combines TRBV6-8 with TRBJ2-7; TRBD2 is a possible D gene (6 bases). Germline loops: CDR1 MNHGY, CDR2 SAAAGT. V was shortened by 10 bases and J by 2 bases, with 18 bases between the two germline ends. The length of the CDR3 is 14 residues. The CDR3 region is CATSDPGAAYEQYF. For the CDR3, the DNA is TGTGCCACCAGCGACCCGGGAGCAGCCTACGAGCAGTACTTC.

For the CDR3, the DNA is TGTGCCAGCATCCCGGAGGGCTACACCTTC. Protein product: CASIPEGYTF. The V gene is TRBV2, the J gene TRBJ1-2; D ambiguous. Germline-derived CDR1 and CDR2 are SNHLY and FYNNEI. Trimming took off 7 bases at V and 8 bases at J, with 8 bases between the two ends. The CDR3 loop spans 10 amino acids.

This clonotype was seen at least ten times. J is TRBJ2-2 and V is TRBV20-1; TRBD2 might be the D (5 bases). Trimming removed 0 bases at V and 8 bases at J, with 13 bases between. The CDR3 is 14 residues long. Germline CDR1 DFQATT, CDR2 SNEGSKA (reference sequence). CDR3 in amino acids: CSARDEEVVGELFF. CDR3 sequence (DNA): TGCAGTGCTAGAGATGAGGAGGTGGTAGGGGAGCTGTTTTTT.

This chain connects TRBV12-3 or TRBV12-4 to TRBJ1-2; 12 bases are a match to TRBD1. Losses at the gene ends were 5 bases for V and 5 bases for J; bases not matched to a gene: 9. The CDR3 covers 16 residues. The DNA for the CDR3 is TGTGCCAGCAGTAGCGGGACAGGGGGCGCGTATTATGGCTACACCTTC. It is translated as CASSSGTGGAYYGYTF.

This clonotype was picked up many times. This chain links TRBV7-8 with TRBJ1-1; weak D call: TRBD1 (5 bases). The ends were cut back, 7 bases at V and 2 bases at J, with 14 bases in the middle. The CDR3 contains 14 residues. Germline lookup yields CDR1 SGHVS and CDR2 FQNEAQ. The CDR3 sequence is CASTRSRGNTEAFF. The CDR3, as DNA: TGTGCCAGCACCCGCTCCCGGGGCAACACTGAAGCTTTCTTT. Full variable domain (remainder filled in from reference TRBV7-8 and TRBJ1-1): GAGVSQSPRYKVAKRGQDVALRCDPISGHVSLFWYQQALGQGPEFLTYFQNEAQLDKSGLPSDRFFAERPEGSVSTLKIQRTQQEDSAVYLCASTRSRGNTEAFFGQGTRLTVV.

The chain uses TRBV4-3 and TRBJ2-2; unclear D gene. Between the trimmed V and J ends, which lost 4 bases and 7 bases, there was a span of 7 bases. This CDR3 region has 12 residues. Germline CDR1 and CDR2: LGHNA and YSLEER. CDR3 sequence: CASSPFNGELFF. CDR3 DNA: TGCGCCAGCAGCCCCTTTAACGGGGAGCTGTTTTTT.

This clonotype was observed many times. V is TRBV7-2 and J is TRBJ1-2; possibly TRBD1 for D (6 bases). This CDR3 is built from 13 residues. V dropped 5 bases and J dropped 5 bases, with 12 bases sitting between them. From germline, CDR1 is SGHTA and CDR2 FQGNSA. The CDR3 sequence: CASSPDRLYGYTF. CDR3 DNA: TGTGCCAGCAGCCCTGACAGGTTATATGGCTACACCTTC.

At least ten counts were recorded for this clonotype. The V call is TRBV28, the J call TRBJ2-2, with D unclear. The CDR3 totals 13 residues. V shed 2 bases and J shed 6 bases, with 7 bases lying between them. Germline CDR1 and CDR2: MDHEN and SYDVKM. In DNA form, the CDR3 reads TGTGCCAGCAGTTTAGTAGTCCCCGGGGAGCTGTTTTTT. Protein product: CASSLVVPGELFF.

This clonotype has at least ten counts. The chain couples TRBV12-3 or TRBV12-4 to TRBJ1-6; the match to TRBD1 covers 8 bases. Trimming at V came to 3 bases and at J to 2 bases, leaving 3 bases not matched to a gene. The CDR3 runs to 16 residues. The CDR3, as DNA: TGTGCCAGCAGTTTGGGACAGGCCGCCTATAATTCACCCCTCCACTTT. It yields the protein CASSLGQAAYNSPLHF.

The chain carries TRBV4-3 and TRBJ2-1, with D uncertain. Germline CDR1 and CDR2: LGHNA and YSLEER. The ends were cut back, 0 bases at V and 5 bases at J, with 14 bases in the middle. The CDR3 covers 16 residues. The CDR3 protein is CASSQDSFGEDNEQFF. The CDR3 DNA is TGCGCCAGCAGCCAAGATTCCTTCGGTGAGGACAATGAGCAGTTCTTC.

The gene calls are TRBV28 and TRBJ1-5, with TRBD1 as a possible D gene (5 bases). This CDR3 spans 14 amino acids. V was pared by 6 bases and J by 3 bases, with 12 bases between. CDR1 MDHEN and CDR2 SYDVKM come from the germline V gene. The CDR3 DNA follows: TGTGCCAGCAGACCAGACAGAAACAATCAGCCCCAGCATTTT. Translation: CASRPDRNNQPQHF.

This clonotype was seen a few times. The chain recombines TRBV5-5 with TRBJ2-7, with 10 bases fitting TRBD1. V shed 4 bases and J 2 bases; nucleotides not matched to a gene: 6. CDR3 size: 15 residues. Germline V gene lookup returns CDR1 SGHKS and CDR2 YYEKEE (reference sequence). CDR3 bases: TGTGCCAGCAGCGCCACCGGGACAGGGGCCTACGAGCAGTACTTC. Protein product: CASSATGTGAYEQYF.

This clonotype was seen a handful of times. This chain links TRBV5-6 with TRBJ2-2, with 13 bases fitting TRBD2. Germline CDR1 SGHDT, CDR2 YYEEEE. The CDR3 sequence is 17 residues long. V lost 2 bases and J lost 3; bases outside the gene matches: 4. The CDR3 protein is CASSFQGLAGYTGELFF. The CDR3 coding sequence is TGTGCCAGCAGCTTTCAGGGACTAGCGGGATACACCGGGGAGCTGTTTTTT.

This clonotype has only a few counts. The chain joins TRBV4-3 to TRBJ2-7; weak D call: TRBD1 (5 bases). Trimming cost V 0 bases and J 0 bases, with 9 bases left between them. The germline V gene has CDR1 LGHNA and CDR2 YSLEER. This CDR3 has 15 amino acids. The CDR3 DNA sequence: TGCGCCAGCAGCCAAGATCGGACATCCTCCTACGAGCAGTACTTC. Its translation: CASSQDRTSSYEQYF.

This clonotype was seen at least ten times. V gene TRBV5-1 combines with J gene TRBJ2-7; 8 bases line up with TRBD1. Germline trimming cut 0 bases from V and 3 bases from J; bases unmatched to any gene: 11. The CDR3 extends over 17 amino acids. The germline V gene encodes CDR1 SGHRS and CDR2 YFSETQ. CDR3 coding DNA: TGCGCCAGCAGCTTGGCCTCGTTGGACAGGGTCCTCTACGAGCAGTACTTC. Amino acids: CASSLASLDRVLYEQYF.

This clonotype appeared once. The chain carries TRBV2 and TRBJ1-1; D is undetermined. The ends were cut back, 8 bases at V and 2 bases at J, with 18 bases in the middle. This CDR3 region has 15 residues. CDR1 and CDR2 from the germline V gene are SNHLY and FYNNEI. The CDR3 here is CASYSGEGINTEAFF. The CDR3 nucleotides read TGTGCCAGCTACTCCGGAGAAGGGATAAACACTGAAGCTTTCTTT.

V is TRBV11-2 and J is TRBJ2-3; D call uncertain. V was pared by 5 bases and J by 2 bases, with 8 bases between. In germline, CDR1 is SGHAT, CDR2 FQNNGV. CDR3 length: 13 amino acids. CDR3 protein: CASSHYNTDTQYF. Here the CDR3 DNA reads TGTGCCAGCAGCCATTATAACACAGATACGCAGTATTTT.

V and J are TRBV9 and TRBJ2-7; 9 positions agree with TRBD2. With V trimmed by 0 bases and J by 3 bases, 4 bases remained unmatched. This CDR3 is built from 15 residues. Looked up from germline, CDR1 is SGDLS and CDR2 is YYNGEE. The CDR3 protein is CASSVEPSGNYEQYF. The CDR3 DNA reads as TGTGCCAGCAGCGTAGAGCCTAGCGGGAACTACGAGCAGTACTTC.

This clonotype is large by share. V usage is TRBV2 and J usage is TRBJ1-6; TRBD1 agrees at 8 bases. The V and J ends lost 7 bases and 10 bases, in that order; junction bases with no gene match: 12. This CDR3 has 15 residues. Germline V CDR1 and CDR2: SNHLY, FYNNEI. CDR3 nucleotides: TGTGCCAGCACCGAAGTGGACAGGGACGGATCACCCCTCCACTTT. Protein: CASTEVDRDGSPLHF.

This rearrangement joins TRBV27 to TRBJ2-7; no definite D call. The germline gives CDR1 MNHEY, CDR2 SMNVEV (reference sequence). The CDR3 loop spans 14 amino acids. V was trimmed by 1 base and J by 6 bases, leaving 13 bases between them. The CDR3 loop is CASSLWASAGEQYF. DNA of the CDR3: TGTGCCAGCAGTTTATGGGCATCGGCAGGCGAGCAGTACTTC.

The V call is TRBV18, the J call TRBJ2-1; the match to TRBD1 covers 8 bases. The trim removed 3 bases at V and 7 bases at J, leaving 5 bases unmatched. The CDR3 consists of 14 residues. Germline-derived CDR1 and CDR2 are KGHSH and LQKENI. The CDR3 DNA follows: TGTGCCAGCTCACCGTCAGGGGGCGGGAATGAGCAGTTCTTC. It specifies CASSPSGGGNEQFF.